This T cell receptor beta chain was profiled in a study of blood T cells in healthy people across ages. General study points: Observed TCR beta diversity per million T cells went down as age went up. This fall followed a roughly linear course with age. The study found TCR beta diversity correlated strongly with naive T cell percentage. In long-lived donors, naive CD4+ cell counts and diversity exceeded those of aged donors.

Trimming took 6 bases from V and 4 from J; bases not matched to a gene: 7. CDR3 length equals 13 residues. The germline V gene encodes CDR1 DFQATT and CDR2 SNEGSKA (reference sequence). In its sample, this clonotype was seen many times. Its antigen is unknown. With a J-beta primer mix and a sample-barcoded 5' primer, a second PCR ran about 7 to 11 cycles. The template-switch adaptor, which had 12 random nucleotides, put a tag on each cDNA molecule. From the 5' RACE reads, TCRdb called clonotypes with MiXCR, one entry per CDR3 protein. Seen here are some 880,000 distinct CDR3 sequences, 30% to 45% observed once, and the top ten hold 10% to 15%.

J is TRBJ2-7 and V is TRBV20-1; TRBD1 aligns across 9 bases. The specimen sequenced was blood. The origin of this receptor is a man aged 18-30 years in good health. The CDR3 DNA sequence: TGCAGTGCACAGGGGGGGACAGGGTACGAGCAGTACTTC. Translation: CSAQGGTGYEQYF.